One T cell receptor beta chain is described in this entry. This record belongs to a study of CD8+ T cells in alopecia areata. Isolated RNA was reverse transcribed into cDNA used as the sequencing template. The assay was immunoSEQ multiplex PCR, and TCRdb's table has in-frame clones only and misses some. This table holds over 95,000 clones, 56% found once. Noted treatment: oral pan-JAK inhibitor, 5-10 mg twice daily. Obtained from alopecia areata patients were lesional scalp punch biopsies along with peripheral blood. Sorting of PBMCs yielded the CD4+ and CD8+ T cells. This CDR3 contains 14 residues. Germline loops: CDR1 SQVTM, CDR2 ANQGSEA. V lost 7 bases to trimming and J lost 5 bases; unmatched junction nucleotides: 11.

This TCR came from a human donor with alopecia areata. Sample: CD4+ T cells sorted from blood, taken at week 24, from a patient treated with tofacitinib. The chain uses TRBV29-1 and TRBJ1-5, with 7 bases aligning to TRBD1. CDR3 nucleotides: TGCAGCGCCTCCTTGGGGACAGCCGATCAGCCCCAGCATTTT. Encoded protein: CSASLGTADQPQHF.